The T cell receptor (beta chain) under discussion was sequenced for a study of blood T cell repertoires in COVID-19. Produced via immunoSEQ multiplex PCR; TCRdb's table is partial and in-frame only. The data contain more than 100,000 clones, about four fifths of them singletons. In its sample, this clone was seen once. The CDR3 length is 15 residues. The V end was cut by 0 bases, the J end by 8 bases, with 11 bases between. From germline, CDR1 is SGHTA and CDR2 FQGNSA. The origin of this receptor is a woman aged 60 to 75 with active or convalescent COVID-19. The genes are TRBV7-2 and TRBJ1-6, with no clear D. Sequencing used peripheral blood. CDR3 nucleotide sequence: TGTGCCAGCAGCTTAGCGCTTGGGCCCCATTCACCCCTCCACTTT. Protein product: CASSLALGPHSPLHF.